Following are 15 T cell receptor beta chains from one sample sequenced in a study of PD-1 blockade in mismatch repair-deficient tumors. TCRdb's copy holds only in-frame clones and misses some; the assay was immunoSEQ multiplex PCR. The repertoire has some 120,000 clones, roughly nine tenths of them found once; the top ten carry about 13%. The material sequenced was peripheral blood, taken 44 weeks after starting pembrolizumab. The source is an adult with mismatch repair-deficient cancer.

The DNA for the CDR3 is TGTGCCAGCAGTAAGATAGCGGTGTACCAAGAGACCCAGTACTTC. The encoded protein is CASSKIAVYQETQYF. The chain joins TRBV14 to TRBJ2-5, with D perhaps matching TRBD2 (6 bases). Germline assignment: CDR1 SGHDN and CDR2 FVKESK. The CDR3 has 15 amino acids. Trimming took off 6 bases at V and 0 bases at J, with 14 bases between the two ends.

The J gene is TRBJ1-5, the V gene TRBV18; 9 bases map to TRBD1. In germline, CDR1 is KGHSH, CDR2 LQKENI. CDR3 size: 16 residues. Losses at the gene ends were 0 bases for V and 4 bases for J; bases not matched to a gene: 4. The CDR3 reads CASSPPGTGINQPQHF. The CDR3, as DNA: TGTGCCAGCTCACCACCGGGGACAGGGATAAATCAGCCCCAGCATTTT.

The chain combines TRBV10-3 with TRBJ2-2; 11 positions agree with TRBD2. The germline gives CDR1 ENHRY, CDR2 SYGVKD. The CDR3 runs 16 residues. V lost 6 bases to trimming and J lost 5 bases; unmatched junction nucleotides: 8. The CDR3 nucleotides are TGTGCCATCAGAGCCCGACTAGCGGGACGAACCGGGGAGCTGTTTTTT. Residues: CAIRARLAGRTGELFF.

The table lists this clone with a count of one. CDR3 in amino acids: CASGLAREGKNIQYF. Written as DNA, the CDR3 is TGTGCTAGTGGTTTGGCCCGGGAGGGAAAAAACATTCAGTACTTC. The J gene is TRBJ2-4, the V gene TRBV12-5, with 8 bases fitting TRBD2. From germline, CDR1 is LGHNT and CDR2 FRNRAP. J lost 4 bases, V lost 1 base, and 3 bases had no gene match. CDR3 length: 15 amino acids. Filled out from reference TRBV12-5 and TRBJ2-4, the complete variable domain reads DARVTQTPRHKVTEMGQEVTMRCQPILGHNTVFWYRQTMMQGLELLAYFRNRAPLDDSGMPKDRFSAEMPDATLATLKIQPSEPRDSAVYFCASGLAREGKNIQYFGAGTRLSVL.

This clone turned up a few times. The chain has TRBV2 and TRBJ2-3; D gene uncertain. The ends were cut back, 11 bases at V and 2 bases at J, with 14 bases in the middle. Germline V gives CDR1 SNHLY, CDR2 FYNNEI. The CDR3 has 13 residues. CDR3 region: CASRADATDTQYF. As DNA, the CDR3 is TGTGCCTCCCGGGCTGACGCCACAGATACGCAGTATTTT.

V is TRBV12-1 and J is TRBJ1-1. TRBV12-1 is annotated as a pseudogene. This CDR3 is 13 amino acids long. The CDR3 DNA is TGTGCCAGCAGCTTTCCCCAAGAGCTTGAAGCTTTCTTT. Residues: CASSFPQELEAFF.

The V and J genes are TRBV19 and TRBJ2-7; TRBD1 is a possible D gene (5 bases). This CDR3 has 15 residues. Trimming took 1 base from V and 5 from J, leaving 15 bases between them. Germline values: CDR1 LNHDA, CDR2 SQIVND (reference sequence). CDR3 nucleotide sequence: TGTGCCAGTAGTATAGTTGGCAGGGAAACGGACGAGCAGTACTTC. Translation gives CASSIVGRETDEQYF.

Of note for this clone: A far larger clone is off by one base, so a read error is likely. This chain uses TRBV2 with TRBJ2-7; unclear D gene. V was cut by 7 bases and J by 3 bases, with 7 bases left in between. CDR3 length: 11 amino acids. Germline CDR1 SNHLY, CDR2 FYNNEI. CDR3 loop: CASTPDYEQYF. For the CDR3, the DNA is TGTGCCAGCACACCTGACTACGAGCAGTACTTC.

V usage is TRBV5-1 and J usage is TRBJ2-5; 7 bases match TRBD1. Trimming cost V 1 base and J 5 bases; bases outside gene matches: 5. The CDR3 is 14 amino acids. The V gene's germline CDR1 is SGHRS and CDR2 YFSETQ. CDR3 bases: TGCGCCAGCAGCTTGTTGACAGGGATGGAGACCCAGTACTTC. Translating it yields CASSLLTGMETQYF.

The rearrangement joins TRBV5-1 to TRBJ2-1, with D tentatively TRBD2 (5 bases). V lost 4 bases to trimming and J lost 3 bases, with 11 bases between them. The CDR3 has 14 residues. The germline V gene has CDR1 SGHRS and CDR2 YFSETQ. The CDR3 loop is CASSLGDVYNEQFF. CDR3 sequence (DNA): TGCGCCAGCAGCCTCGGGGATGTCTACAATGAGCAGTTCTTC.

The chain links TRBV6-1 to TRBJ1-4; D call uncertain. Germline CDR1 and CDR2: MNHNS and SASEGT. The CDR3 is made up of 13 amino acids. V dropped 3 bases and J dropped 9 bases, with 11 bases sitting between them. The CDR3 DNA reads as TGTGCCAGCAGTGATTTAGCAGGACAAAAACTGTTTTTT. It specifies CASSDLAGQKLFF.

J is TRBJ2-1 and V is TRBV10-2; no reliable D call. The germline gives CDR1 WSHSY, CDR2 SAAADI. This CDR3 contains 15 residues. V was cut by 0 bases and J by 1 base, with 7 bases left in between. CDR3 coding DNA: TGCGCCAGCAGTGAGTCGCGGCTTTCCTACAATGAGCAGTTCTTC. Amino acids: CASSESRLSYNEQFF.

The V gene is TRBV11-3, the J gene TRBJ2-7; 11 bases line up with TRBD2. This CDR3 comprises 14 residues. CDR1 is SGHNT and CDR2 is YENEEA in the germline V gene. After removal of 2 bases from V and 3 bases from J, the junction contained 0 bases not matched to a gene. CDR3 protein: CASSLTSGSYEQYF. As DNA, the CDR3 is TGTGCCAGCAGCTTAACTAGCGGGAGCTACGAGCAGTACTTC. Using reference TRBV11-3 and TRBJ2-7 for the parts outside the CDR3, the full variable domain is EAGVVQSPRYKIIEKKQPVAFWCNPISGHNTLYWYLQNLGQGPELLIRYENEEAVDDSQLPKDRFSAERLKGVDSTLKIQPAELGDSAVYLCASSLTSGSYEQYFGPGTRLTVT.

The genes are TRBV6-5 and TRBJ2-5; TRBD2 matches at 8 bases. Germline-derived CDR1 and CDR2 are MNHEY and SVGAGI. This CDR3 spans 15 amino acids. V was pared by 0 bases and J by 1 base, with 1 base of the junction left unmatched. CDR3 sequence: CASSYSSGVQETQYF. The DNA of the CDR3 is TGTGCCAGCAGTTACTCTAGCGGGGTCCAAGAGACCCAGTACTTC.

The rearrangement joins TRBV10-3 to TRBJ2-5, with 12 nucleotides matching TRBD2. V trimming: 6 bases; J trimming: 4 bases; junction bases outside the gene matches: 9. CDR3 length: 16 amino acids. The germline V gene encodes CDR1 ENHRY and CDR2 SYGVKD. CDR3 sequence reads: CAIRDQLAGGSETQYF. The CDR3 DNA sequence: TGTGCCATCAGGGACCAACTAGCGGGAGGTTCAGAGACCCAGTACTTC.